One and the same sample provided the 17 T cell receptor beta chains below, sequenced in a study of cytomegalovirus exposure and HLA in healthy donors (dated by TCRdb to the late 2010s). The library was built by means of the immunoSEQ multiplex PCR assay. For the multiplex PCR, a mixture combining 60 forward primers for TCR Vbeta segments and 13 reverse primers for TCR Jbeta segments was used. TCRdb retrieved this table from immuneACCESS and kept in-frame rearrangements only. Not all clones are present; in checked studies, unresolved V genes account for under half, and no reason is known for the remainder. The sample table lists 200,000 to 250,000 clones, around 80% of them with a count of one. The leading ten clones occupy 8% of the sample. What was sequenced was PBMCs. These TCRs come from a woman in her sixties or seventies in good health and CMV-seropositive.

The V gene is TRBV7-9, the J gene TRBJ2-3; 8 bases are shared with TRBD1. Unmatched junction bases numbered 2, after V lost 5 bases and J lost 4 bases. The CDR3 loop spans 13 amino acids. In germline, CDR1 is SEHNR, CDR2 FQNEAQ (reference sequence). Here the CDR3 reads CASSGQGPDTQYF. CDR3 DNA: TGTGCCAGCAGCGGACAGGGTCCAGATACGCAGTATTTT.

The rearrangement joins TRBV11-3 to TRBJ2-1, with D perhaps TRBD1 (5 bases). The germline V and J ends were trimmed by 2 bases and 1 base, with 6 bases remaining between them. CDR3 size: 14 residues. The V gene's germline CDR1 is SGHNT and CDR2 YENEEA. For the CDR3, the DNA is TGTGCCAGCAGCTTAAGGGGTTCCTACAATGAGCAGTTCTTC. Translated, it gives CASSLRGSYNEQFF.

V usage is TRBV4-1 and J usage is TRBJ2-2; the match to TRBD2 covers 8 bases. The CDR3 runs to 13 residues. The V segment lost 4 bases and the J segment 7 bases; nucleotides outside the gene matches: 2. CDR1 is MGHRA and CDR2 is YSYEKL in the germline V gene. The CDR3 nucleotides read TGCGCCAGCAGCCCGCTAGCGGGCGGGGAGCTGTTTTTT. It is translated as CASSPLAGGELFF.

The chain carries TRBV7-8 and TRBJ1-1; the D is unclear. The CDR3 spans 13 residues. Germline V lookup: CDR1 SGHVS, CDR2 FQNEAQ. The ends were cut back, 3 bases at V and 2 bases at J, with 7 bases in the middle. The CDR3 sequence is CASSFSLNTEAFF. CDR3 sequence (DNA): TGTGCCAGCAGCTTTTCTCTAAACACTGAAGCTTTCTTT.

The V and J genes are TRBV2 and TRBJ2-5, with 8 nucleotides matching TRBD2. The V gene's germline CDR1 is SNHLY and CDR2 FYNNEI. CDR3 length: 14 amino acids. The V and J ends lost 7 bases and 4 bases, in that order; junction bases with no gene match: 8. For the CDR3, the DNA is TGTGCCAGCAAACTGAGCGGGAGTGGAGAGACCCAGTACTTC. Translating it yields CASKLSGSGETQYF.

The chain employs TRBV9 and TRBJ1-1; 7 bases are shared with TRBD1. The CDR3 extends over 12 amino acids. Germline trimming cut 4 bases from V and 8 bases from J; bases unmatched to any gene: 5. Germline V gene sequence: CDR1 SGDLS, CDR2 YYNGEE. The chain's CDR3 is CASSLATGEAFF. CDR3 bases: TGTGCCAGCAGCCTCGCGACAGGGGAAGCTTTCTTT.

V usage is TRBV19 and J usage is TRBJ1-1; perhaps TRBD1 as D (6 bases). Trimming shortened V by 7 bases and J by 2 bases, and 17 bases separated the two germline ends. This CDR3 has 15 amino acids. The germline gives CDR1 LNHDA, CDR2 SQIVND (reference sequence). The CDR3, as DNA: TGTGCCAGTACTTTCGACAGGAGTGGAAACACTGAAGCTTTCTTT. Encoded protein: CASTFDRSGNTEAFF.

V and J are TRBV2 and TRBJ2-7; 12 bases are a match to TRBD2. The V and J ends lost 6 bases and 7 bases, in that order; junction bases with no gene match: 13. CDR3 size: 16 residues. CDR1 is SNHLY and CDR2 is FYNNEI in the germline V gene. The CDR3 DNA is TGTGCCAGCAGACCACTCAGACTAGCGGGAGCGCAAGAGCAGTACTTC. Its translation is CASRPLRLAGAQEQYF.

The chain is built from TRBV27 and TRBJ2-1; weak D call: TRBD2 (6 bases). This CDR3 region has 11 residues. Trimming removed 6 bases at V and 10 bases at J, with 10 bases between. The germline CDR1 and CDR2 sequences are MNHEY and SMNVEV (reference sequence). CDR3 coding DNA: TGTGCCAGCAGAAGAGGGAGGGAGCAGTTCTTC. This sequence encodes CASRRGREQFF.

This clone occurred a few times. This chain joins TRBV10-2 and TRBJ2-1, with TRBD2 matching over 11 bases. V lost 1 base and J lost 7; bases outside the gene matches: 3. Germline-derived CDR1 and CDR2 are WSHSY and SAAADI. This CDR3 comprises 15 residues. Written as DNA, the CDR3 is TGCGCCAGCAGTGAGTGGGGGACTAGCGGAAATGAGCAGTTCTTC. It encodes CASSEWGTSGNEQFF.

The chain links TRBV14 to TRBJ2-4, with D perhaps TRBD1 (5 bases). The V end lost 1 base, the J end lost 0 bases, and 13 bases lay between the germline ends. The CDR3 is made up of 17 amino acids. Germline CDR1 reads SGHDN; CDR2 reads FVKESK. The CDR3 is CASSQGGLGVAKNIQYF. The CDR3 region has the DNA TGTGCCAGCAGCCAAGGGGGTTTAGGGGTAGCCAAAAACATTCAGTACTTC.

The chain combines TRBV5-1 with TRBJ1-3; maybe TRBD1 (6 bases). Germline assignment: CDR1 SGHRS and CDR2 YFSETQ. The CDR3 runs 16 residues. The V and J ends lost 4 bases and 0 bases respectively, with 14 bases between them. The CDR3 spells CASSPNRDLSGNTIYF. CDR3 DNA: TGCGCCAGCAGCCCAAACAGGGACCTCTCTGGAAACACCATATATTTT.

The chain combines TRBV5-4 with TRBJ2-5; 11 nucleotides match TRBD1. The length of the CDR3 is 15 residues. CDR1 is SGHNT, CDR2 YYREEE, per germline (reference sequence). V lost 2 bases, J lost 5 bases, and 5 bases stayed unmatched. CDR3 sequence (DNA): TGTGCCAGCAGCTTTCGGACAGGGGGCGGGGAGACCCAGTACTTC. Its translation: CASSFRTGGGETQYF.

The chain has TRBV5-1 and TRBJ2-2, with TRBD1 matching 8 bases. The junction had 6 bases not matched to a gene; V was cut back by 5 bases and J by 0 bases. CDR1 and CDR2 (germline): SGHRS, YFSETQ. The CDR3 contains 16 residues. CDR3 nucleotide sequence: TGCGCCAGCAGGCCCGGACAGGGACCGAACACCGGGGAGCTGTTTTTT. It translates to CASRPGQGPNTGELFF.

This chain's CDR3 is CASSALAPTYTDTQYF. CDR3 coding DNA: TGCGCCAGCAGCGCTCTAGCGCCCACTTACACAGATACGCAGTATTTT. V and J are TRBV5-1 and TRBJ2-3, with a possible D match to TRBD2 (6 bases). Trimming pared 4 bases from V and 2 bases from J, leaving 17 bases between. The CDR3 has 16 residues. Germline CDR1 and CDR2: SGHRS and YFSETQ.

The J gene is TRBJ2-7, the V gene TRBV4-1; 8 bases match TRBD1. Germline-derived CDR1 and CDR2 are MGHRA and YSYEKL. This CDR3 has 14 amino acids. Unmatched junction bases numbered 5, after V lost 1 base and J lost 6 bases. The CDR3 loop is CASSQAQGVREQYF. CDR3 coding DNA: TGCGCCAGCAGCCAAGCACAGGGGGTGCGCGAGCAGTACTTC.

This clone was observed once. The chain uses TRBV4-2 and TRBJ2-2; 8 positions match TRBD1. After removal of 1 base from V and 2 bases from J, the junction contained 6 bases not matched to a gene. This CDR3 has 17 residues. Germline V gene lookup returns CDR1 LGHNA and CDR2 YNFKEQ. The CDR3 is CASSQGTGHRNTGELFF. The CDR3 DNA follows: TGTGCCAGCAGCCAAGGGACAGGGCATCGTAACACCGGGGAGCTGTTTTTT.